This T cell receptor beta chain was sequenced for a study of cytomegalovirus exposure and HLA in healthy donors. Study-wide background: The 120 or so validation repertoires used a platform that matched the one used for the roughly 700 first-cohort repertoires, as a later analysis reported.

Clones were sequenced by immunoSEQ multiplex PCR, and TCRdb holds only the in-frame ones, with some missing. The sample consists of 150,000 to 170,000 clones, 86% of them appearing once. Points from the study as a whole: High specificity and sensitivity for cytomegalovirus status were reported for the classifier. A list of 164 TCR beta chains associated with cytomegalovirus was given. Subsequent analysis showed first-cohort TCR clusters tending to co-occur in approximately 120 validation repertoires.

This clone was counted a few times. Its target is unknown. Sequenced material: PBMCs. This TCR was sampled from a human donor in good health.

The CDR3 DNA reads as TGTGCCAGCCTGGCGAACACTGAAGCTTTCTTT. Translating gives CASLANTEAFF. The rearrangement links TRBV6-6 to TRBJ1-1, with D hard to call. Trimming pared 8 bases from V and 1 base from J, leaving 5 bases between. Germline assignment: CDR1 MNHNY and CDR2 SVGAGI (reference sequence). The CDR3 has 11 amino acids.